This T cell receptor beta chain derives from a study of cytotoxic CD8 clonotypes in ibrutinib-treated CLL. Trimming cost V 8 bases and J 0 bases, with 14 bases left between them. Germline assignment: CDR1 MNHNS and CDR2 SASEGT. CDR3 size: 14 residues. Only in-frame clones appear in the TCRdb table, and some are missing; sequencing was by immunoSEQ multiplex PCR. The sample includes some 200,000 clones, roughly three quarters of them seen just once. The authors obtained approximately 2.1 micrograms of genomic DNA from cryopreserved PBMCs for TCR beta libraries. Study-level results: Clonality increased with ibrutinib response but returned toward baseline at progression. Baseline clonality was higher than in age-matched healthy donors and moved in step with circulating CD8+ T-cell counts. Public clonotypes showed up rarely, and on treatment they shrank or held steady.

In the case of this clone: Its target is not known.

The material sequenced was PBMCs, taken after 12 months of ibrutinib treatment. The clonotype comes from a human donor with chronic lymphocytic leukemia. This sequence joins TRBV6-1 and TRBJ2-7; D unclear. DNA of the CDR3: TGTGCCAGCCGCCTATCGGAGAGCTCCTACGAGCAGTACTTC. This sequence encodes CASRLSESSYEQYF.